Listed here are 4 T cell receptor beta chains from one sample, sequenced in a study of long-term antiretroviral therapy in people with HIV. The run of the v3.0 immunoSEQ assay was at survey level. The data were produced by immunoSEQ multiplex PCR, yet TCRdb's version contains in-frame clones alone and is incomplete. The table shows some 21,000 clones, with approximately 90% occurring only once. This material consisted of unsorted PBMCs, taken 2.3 years after starting antiretroviral therapy. The source of these receptors is a man aged 55 to 70 with HIV.

The sample holds one count of this clone. This chain joins TRBV9 and TRBJ2-7; 8 nucleotides line up with TRBD2. The CDR3 covers 15 residues. J gave up 3 bases and V 4 bases, and 9 bases lay outside the gene matches. Germline CDR1 reads SGDLS; CDR2 reads YYNGEE. DNA for the CDR3: TGTGCCAGCAGCCCGAGCGGGAGTATCGACTACGAGCAGTACTTC. Encoded protein: CASSPSGSIDYEQYF.

This clone was seen only a few times. This sequence joins TRBV9 and TRBJ2-7, with D hard to call. The CDR3 sequence is 14 residues long. V gave up 0 bases and J gave up 0 bases, with 7 bases separating them. CDR1 is SGDLS, CDR2 YYNGEE, per germline. Here the CDR3 DNA reads TGTGCCAGCAGCGTAGGGCAGACCTCCTACGAGCAGTACTTC. Protein: CASSVGQTSYEQYF.

The chain couples TRBV6-5 to TRBJ1-1, with no clear D. Germline lookup yields CDR1 MNHEY and CDR2 SVGAGI. The CDR3 has 13 amino acids. The V end lost 2 bases, the J end lost 1 base, and 5 bases lay between the germline ends. CDR3 residues: CASSYTENTEAFF. The CDR3 nucleotides are TGTGCCAGCAGTTACACAGAGAACACTGAAGCTTTCTTT.

The rearrangement joins TRBV11-2 to TRBJ1-1, with D maybe TRBD1 (5 bases). Germline V CDR1 and CDR2: SGHAT, FQNNGV. V was pared by 3 bases and J by 4 bases, with 18 bases between. The length of the CDR3 is 16 residues. Here the CDR3 reads CASSFQVLGGSTEAFF. The CDR3 nucleotides are TGTGCCAGCAGCTTCCAGGTCCTGGGGGGAAGCACTGAAGCTTTCTTT.